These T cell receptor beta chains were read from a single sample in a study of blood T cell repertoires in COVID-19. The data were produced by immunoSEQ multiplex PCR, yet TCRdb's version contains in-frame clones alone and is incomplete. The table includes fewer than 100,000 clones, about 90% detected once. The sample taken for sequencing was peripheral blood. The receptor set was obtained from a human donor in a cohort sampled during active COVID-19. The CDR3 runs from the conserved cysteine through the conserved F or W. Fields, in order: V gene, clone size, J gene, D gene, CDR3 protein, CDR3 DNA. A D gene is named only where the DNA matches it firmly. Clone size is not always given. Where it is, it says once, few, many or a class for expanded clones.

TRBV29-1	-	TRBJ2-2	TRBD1	CSGVGTANTGELFF	TGCAGCGGGGTCGGGACAGCGAACACCGGGGAGCTGTTTTTT
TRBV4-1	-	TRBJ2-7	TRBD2	CASSQVLVVTSGIPSEQYF	TGCGCCAGCAGCCAAGTACTAGTAGTAACTAGCGGGATCCCTTCCGAGCAGTACTTC
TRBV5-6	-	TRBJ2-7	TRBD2	CASSRGLAGYEQYF	TGTGCCAGCAGCCGCGGACTAGCGGGCTACGAGCAGTACTTC
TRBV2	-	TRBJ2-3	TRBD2	CASSPLKTSGSTDTQYF	TGTGCCAGCAGCCCTCTTAAGACTAGCGGGAGCACAGATACGCAGTATTTT
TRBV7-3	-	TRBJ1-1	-	CASSLQGNTEAFF	TGTGCCAGCAGCCTCCAGGGGAACACTGAAGCTTTCTTT
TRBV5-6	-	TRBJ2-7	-	CASSLGHRSYEQYF	TGTGCCAGCAGCTTAGGACATCGGTCCTACGAGCAGTACTTC
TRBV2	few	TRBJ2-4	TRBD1	CASSTPGQGPPLRGDRENIQYF	TGTGCCAGCAGCACTCCGGGACAGGGGCCTCCCTTACGCGGAGATCGGGAAAACATTCAGTACTTC
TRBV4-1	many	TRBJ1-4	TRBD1	CASTLGQGAGGEKLFF	TGCGCCAGCACCTTGGGACAGGGGGCCGGAGGTGAAAAACTGTTTTTT
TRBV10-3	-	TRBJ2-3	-	CAISSAPGASTDTQYF	TGTGCCATCAGTAGCGCTCCGGGAGCTAGCACAGATACGCAGTATTTT
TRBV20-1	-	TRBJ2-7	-	CSASKGTSPYEQYF	TGCAGTGCTAGTAAGGGGACAAGCCCCTACGAGCAGTACTTC
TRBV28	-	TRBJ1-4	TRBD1	CASSSRQGVEKLFF	TGTGCCAGCAGTTCCCGACAGGGGGTTGAAAAACTGTTTTTT
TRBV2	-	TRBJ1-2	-	CASSETVGYTF	TGTGCCAGCAGTGAGACAGTAGGCTACACCTTC
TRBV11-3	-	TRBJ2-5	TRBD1	CASSVQGNGETQYF	TGTGCCAGCAGCGTACAGGGGAATGGGGAGACCCAGTACTTC
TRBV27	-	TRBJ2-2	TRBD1	CASGGTGGIGELFF	TGTGCCAGCGGGGGAACAGGGGGCATCGGGGAGCTGTTTTTT
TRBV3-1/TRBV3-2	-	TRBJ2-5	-	CASSQGDSLTQYF	TGTGCCAGCAGCCAAGGGGACTCACTAACCCAGTACTTC
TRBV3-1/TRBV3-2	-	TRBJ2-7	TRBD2	CASSDTSGGYEQYF	TGTGCCAGCAGCGACACTAGCGGGGGCTACGAGCAGTACTTC
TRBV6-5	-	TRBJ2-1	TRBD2	CASSPQAGESNEQFF	TGTGCCAGCAGCCCACAAGCGGGAGAGAGCAATGAGCAGTTCTTC
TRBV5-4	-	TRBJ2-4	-	CASSLGGAKNIQYF	TGTGCCAGCAGCTTGGGAGGGGCCAAAAACATTCAGTACTTC
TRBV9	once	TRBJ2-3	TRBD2	CASSVHRTSGSRDTQYF	TGTGCCAGCAGCGTGCACCGGACTAGCGGGAGCAGGGATACGCAGTATTTT
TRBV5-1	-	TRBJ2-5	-	CASRSTTGLAETQYF	TGCGCCAGCAGATCTACTACAGGGTTGGCAGAGACCCAGTACTTC
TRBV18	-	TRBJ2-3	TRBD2	CASSPPSGSVEDTQYF	TGTGCCAGCTCACCACCAAGCGGGAGTGTTGAAGATACGCAGTATTTT
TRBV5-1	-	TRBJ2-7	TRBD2	CASSDGLAGVYEQYF	TGCGCCAGCAGCGATGGACTAGCGGGAGTCTACGAGCAGTACTTC
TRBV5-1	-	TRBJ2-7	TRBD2	CASSLTGLVDEQYF	TGCGCCAGCAGCCTCACCGGACTAGTCGACGAGCAGTACTTC
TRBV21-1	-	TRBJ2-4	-	CASTAGLFKNIQYF	TGTGCCAGCACCGCGGGCCTTTTCAAAAACATTCAGTACTTC
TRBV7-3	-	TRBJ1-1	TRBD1	CASSQQGADTEAFF	TGTGCCAGCAGCCAACAGGGGGCGGACACTGAAGCTTTCTTT
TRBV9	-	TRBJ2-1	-	CASSVGQLPSLNEQFF	TGTGCCAGCAGCGTAGGGCAACTACCCAGTTTGAATGAGCAGTTCTTC
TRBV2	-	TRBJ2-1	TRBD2	CASKRTSGYNEQFF	TGTGCCAGCAAGAGGACTAGCGGTTACAATGAGCAGTTCTTC
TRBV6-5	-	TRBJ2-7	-	CASNPSSYEQYF	TGTGCCAGCAATCCCAGCTCCTACGAGCAGTACTTC
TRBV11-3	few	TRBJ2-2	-	CASSLVSSGGELFF	TGTGCCAGCAGCTTAGTGTCATCCGGCGGGGAGCTGTTTTTT
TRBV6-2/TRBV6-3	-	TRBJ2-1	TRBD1	CASSYRDRPEGRLF	TGTGCCAGCAGCTATCGGGACAGGCCAGAAGGCCGGCTCTTC
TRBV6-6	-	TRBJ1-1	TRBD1	CASRPDRAEAFF	TGTGCCAGCAGGCCCGACAGGGCTGAAGCTTTCTTT
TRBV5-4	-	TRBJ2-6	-	CASSSGRGAFGANVLTF	TGTGCCAGCAGCTCCGGTAGAGGCGCGTTTGGGGCCAACGTCCTGACTTTC
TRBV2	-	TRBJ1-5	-	CASSPLGGDRHQPQHF	TGTGCCAGCAGTCCGCTGGGGGGGGACCGGCATCAGCCCCAGCATTTT
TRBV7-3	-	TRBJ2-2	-	CASSLGAANTGELFF	TGTGCCAGCAGCTTGGGCGCCGCGAACACCGGGGAGCTGTTTTTT
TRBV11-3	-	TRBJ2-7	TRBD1	CASSLAPGGTYEQYF	TGTGCCAGCAGCTTAGCCCCAGGGGGTACCTACGAGCAGTACTTC
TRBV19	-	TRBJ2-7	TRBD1	CASSIGDLRQGNEQYF	TGTGCCAGTAGTATAGGAGACTTACGACAGGGAAACGAGCAGTACTTC
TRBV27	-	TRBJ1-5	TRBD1	CASSLDRVGQPQHF	TGTGCCAGCAGTTTGGACAGGGTAGGTCAGCCCCAGCATTTT
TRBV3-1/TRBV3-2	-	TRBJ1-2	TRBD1	CASSQDGDRGGGYTF	TGTGCCAGCAGCCAAGATGGGGACAGGGGAGGTGGCTACACCTTC
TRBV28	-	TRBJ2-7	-	CASSLLVAASYEQYF	TGTGCCAGCAGTCTACTAGTAGCAGCCTCCTACGAGCAGTACTTC
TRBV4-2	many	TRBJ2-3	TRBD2	CASSRDLLAAEPGTQYF	TGTGCCAGCAGCCGAGACCTGCTAGCGGCCGAGCCGGGTACGCAGTATTTT
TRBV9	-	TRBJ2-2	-	CASSADSRGLGELFF	TGTGCCAGCAGCGCGGACTCTCGGGGGTTGGGGGAGCTGTTTTTT
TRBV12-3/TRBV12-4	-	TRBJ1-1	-	CASSPDWGWAFF	TGTGCCAGCAGTCCGGACTGGGGTTGGGCTTTCTTT
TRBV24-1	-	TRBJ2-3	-	CATSPRGGWGDTQYF	TGTGCCACCAGCCCTAGGGGGGGCTGGGGAGATACGCAGTATTTT
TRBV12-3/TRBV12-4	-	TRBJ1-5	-	CASSFTGNQPQHF	TGTGCCAGCAGTTTTACAGGGAATCAGCCCCAGCATTTT
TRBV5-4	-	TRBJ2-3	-	CASSIAGTDDTQYF	TGTGCCAGCAGCATAGCGGGGACAGATGATACGCAGTATTTT
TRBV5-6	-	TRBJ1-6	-	CASSWDTGPNSPLHF	TGTGCCAGCAGCTGGGACACGGGTCCCAATTCACCCCTCCACTTT
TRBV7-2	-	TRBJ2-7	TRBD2	CASSLAGTSAYEQYF	TGTGCCAGCAGCTTAGCGGGGACTAGCGCCTACGAGCAGTACTTC
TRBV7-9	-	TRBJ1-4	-	CASSLNFNNEKLFF	TGTGCCAGCAGCTTAAATTTCAATAATGAAAAACTGTTTTTT
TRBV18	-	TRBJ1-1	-	CASSPGQNTEAFF	TGTGCCAGCTCACCAGGCCAGAACACTGAAGCTTTCTTT
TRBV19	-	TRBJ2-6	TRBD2	CASSIGNGVTSGGLSSGANVLTF	TGTGCCAGTAGTATAGGGAACGGCGTCACTAGCGGGGGCCTAAGCTCTGGGGCCAACGTCCTGACTTTC
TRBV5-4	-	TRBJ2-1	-	CASSRKSRRNEQFF	TGTGCCAGCAGCCGGAAGAGTCGGAGAAATGAGCAGTTCTTC
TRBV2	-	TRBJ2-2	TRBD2	CASGAGGPGELFF	TGTGCCAGCGGAGCGGGGGGGCCCGGGGAGCTGTTTTTT
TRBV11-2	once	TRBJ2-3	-	CASSSDSFSTDTQYF	TGTGCCAGCAGCTCGGACAGTTTCAGCACAGATACGCAGTATTTT
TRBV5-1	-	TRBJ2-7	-	CASSFTGTIREQYF	TGCGCCAGCAGCTTCACAGGGACGATAAGGGAGCAGTACTTC
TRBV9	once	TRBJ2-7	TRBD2	CASSAHPTSGFEQYF	TGTGCCAGCAGCGCCCACCCGACTAGCGGATTCGAGCAGTACTTC